The rows below give T cell receptor beta chains drawn from one sample of a study of blood T cell repertoires in COVID-19. Generated by immunoSEQ multiplex PCR, the TCRdb table keeps only in-frame clones and is missing some. The sample lists more than 80,000 clones, approximately 86% occurring once. The sequencing input was peripheral blood. Receptor source: a man aged 35-49 years with acute or convalescent COVID-19. Each CDR3 is given with its conserved first and last residue. The D gene is left open where the match is weak. Some rows mark clone size as missing; the rest say once, few, many or name a class of expanded clone.

V gene,D gene,clone size,J gene,CDR3 protein,CDR3 DNA
TRBV7-6,.,.,TRBJ2-2,CASSLRTAYTGELFF,TGTGCCAGCAGCTTAAGGACAGCCTACACCGGGGAGCTGTTTTTT
TRBV6-5,TRBD2,.,TRBJ2-7,CASGEGLYEQYF,TGTGCCAGCGGGGAGGGCCTGTACGAGCAGTACTTC
TRBV5-1,.,.,TRBJ2-1,CASQPSGTGEGNEQFF,TGCGCCTCCCAACCCTCGGGGACTGGCGAGGGCAATGAGCAGTTCTTC
TRBV5-1,TRBD1,.,TRBJ1-2,CASSFSGTGPSNYGYTF,TGCGCCAGCAGCTTTTCCGGGACAGGGCCCTCTAACTATGGCTACACCTTC
TRBV11-2,.,once,TRBJ2-7,CASSLDRDYEQYF,TGTGCCAGCAGCTTAGATCGAGACTACGAGCAGTACTTC
TRBV6-5,.,.,TRBJ2-3,CASTASVGDTQYF,TGTGCCAGCACCGCATCGGTTGGAGATACGCAGTATTTT
TRBV3-1/TRBV3-2,.,.,TRBJ2-2,CASSPPGLGRELFF,TGTGCCAGCAGCCCGCCGGGACTGGGAAGGGAGCTGTTTTTT
TRBV6-5,.,.,TRBJ2-5,CASSYSTKGEETQYF,TGTGCCAGCAGTTACTCCACCAAGGGGGAAGAGACCCAGTACTTC
TRBV6-5,.,.,TRBJ1-1,CASSYGVGGNTEAFF,TGTGCCAGCAGTTACGGGGTCGGAGGGAACACTGAAGCTTTCTTT
TRBV19,TRBD1,.,TRBJ1-2,CASSRTGDYGYTF,TGTGCCAGTAGTAGGACAGGGGACTATGGCTACACCTTC
TRBV4-1,TRBD2,few,TRBJ2-1,CASSPNGGEQFF,TGCGCCAGCAGCCCTAACGGGGGGGAGCAGTTCTTC
TRBV7-2,TRBD1,.,TRBJ2-7,CASSLVGTDYEQYF,TGTGCCAGCAGCTTAGTTGGGACAGACTACGAGCAGTACTTC
TRBV3-1/TRBV3-2,.,many,TRBJ1-2,CASSQDLGADGYTF,TGTGCCAGCAGCCAAGATCTAGGGGCAGATGGCTACACCTTC
TRBV29-1,.,once,TRBJ1-1,CSVIQGMGTEAFF,TGCAGCGTTATCCAGGGGATGGGGACTGAAGCTTTCTTT
TRBV7-2,.,.,TRBJ1-5,CASSLRGNQPQHF,TGTGCCAGCAGCTTACGAGGGAATCAGCCCCAGCATTTT
TRBV7-9,.,.,TRBJ2-2,CAFKGRLDTGELFF,TGTGCCTTTAAGGGACGACTAGACACCGGGGAGCTGTTTTTT
TRBV6-5,.,.,TRBJ1-4,CASSYMEGEKLFF,TGTGCCAGCAGTTACATGGAGGGCGAAAAACTGTTTTTT
TRBV7-9,TRBD2,.,TRBJ2-3,CASSLGGRGDTQYF,TGTGCCAGCAGCTTAGGCGGGAGGGGAGATACGCAGTATTTT
TRBV7-2,.,.,TRBJ2-7,CASSLGALTYEQYF,TGTGCCAGCAGCTTAGGAGCTTTAACCTACGAGCAGTACTTC
TRBV11-2,TRBD1,.,TRBJ1-2,CASSFSTGAYYGYTF,TGTGCCAGCAGCTTTAGTACAGGGGCCTACTATGGCTACACCTTC
TRBV5-1,.,once,TRBJ1-1,CASRPTGLVTEAFF,TGCGCCAGCAGACCTACAGGGTTGGTCACTGAAGCTTTCTTT
TRBV2,TRBD2,once,TRBJ2-1,CASSSLAGGLNEQFF,TGTGCCAGCAGTAGTCTAGCGGGAGGCCTCAATGAGCAGTTCTTC
TRBV27,.,.,TRBJ1-6,CASSSAGVRSPLHF,TGTGCCAGCAGTTCTGCGGGGGTCCGGTCACCCCTCCACTTT
TRBV29-1,.,.,TRBJ1-2,CSVEWYSKDYGYTF,TGCAGCGTTGAATGGTACAGTAAAGACTATGGCTACACCTTC
TRBV11-2,TRBD2,.,TRBJ2-2,CASSLLAGKTGELFF,TGTGCCAGCAGCTTACTAGCGGGAAAAACCGGGGAGCTGTTTTTT
TRBV16,.,.,TRBJ1-4,CASSQSIGHATNEKLFF,TGTGCCAGCAGCCAATCGATCGGACATGCAACTAATGAAAAACTGTTTTTT
TRBV10-3,TRBD1,few,TRBJ1-1,CAISTGTGDAEAFF,TGTGCCATCAGTACCGGGACAGGGGATGCTGAAGCTTTCTTT
TRBV7-9,.,.,TRBJ1-1,CASSPARGGITEAFF,TGTGCCAGCAGCCCAGCCAGGGGTGGTATCACTGAAGCTTTCTTT
TRBV19,TRBD1,.,TRBJ1-1,CASSIQGQLTEAFF,TGTGCCAGTAGTATTCAGGGACAGCTCACTGAAGCTTTCTTT
TRBV7-9,.,.,TRBJ1-1,CASSLTGDDTEAFF,TGTGCCAGCAGCTTGACGGGGGATGACACTGAAGCTTTCTTT
TRBV5-4,.,.,TRBJ2-5,CASSTPQGETQYF,TGTGCCAGCAGCACCCCCCAGGGGGAGACCCAGTACTTC
TRBV30,.,.,TRBJ2-1,CAWSGRVDNEQFF,TGTGCCTGGAGTGGGAGGGTCGACAATGAGCAGTTCTTC
TRBV7-2,.,once,TRBJ1-3,CASSLEDGGINTIYF,TGTGCCAGCAGCTTAGAAGACGGAGGAATAAACACCATATATTTT
TRBV4-3,TRBD2,few,TRBJ2-3,CASSQDLPSGDTDTQYF,TGCGCCAGCAGCCAAGATCTTCCCAGCGGGGACACAGATACGCAGTATTTT
TRBV7-3,.,.,TRBJ1-5,CASSLTAAGPQHF,TGTGCCAGCAGCTTAACGGCGGCTGGACCCCAGCATTTT
TRBV2,.,.,TRBJ2-7,CASTQDSAHEQYF,TGTGCCAGCACCCAGGACTCAGCCCACGAGCAGTACTTC
TRBV9,TRBD1,few,TRBJ2-2,CASSVGEDRGRNGELFF,TGTGCCAGCAGCGTAGGAGAGGACAGGGGGCGTAACGGGGAGCTGTTTTTT
TRBV7-9,.,.,TRBJ1-5,CASSLSGENQPQHF,TGTGCCAGCAGCTTATCGGGAGAGAATCAGCCCCAGCATTTT
TRBV2,.,.,TRBJ2-3,CASNLLADTQYF,TGTGCCAGCAACCTACTTGCGGATACGCAGTATTTT